This T cell receptor (beta chain) was identified in a study of shared clonotypes between healthy human individuals. Whole-study context: Per-donor plates numbered three CD4 naive, three CD4 memory, two CD8 naive and one CD8 memory. General observations from the study: Across subsets, estimated richness was generally greater for naive than for memory populations.

On this clone: The antigen is not known.

The assay used deep level. In the original processing: For the immunoSEQ data, sequences were junction-only without quality scores, so filtering differed. The protocol was immunoSEQ multiplex PCR, while the TCRdb copy is restricted to in-frame clones and leaves out a portion. From that table come the V and J calls and clone size; the DNA was used to work out D and trimming. This table has about 2.3 million clones, more than 85% appearing once. The CDR3 covers 15 residues. V was pared by 4 bases and J by 3 bases, with 6 bases of the junction left unmatched. Germline assignment: CDR1 MDHEN and CDR2 SYDVKM.

The sample taken for sequencing was naive CD4+ T cells from PBMCs. The subset denotes: CD45RA+ positively selected. This rearrangement joins TRBV28 to TRBJ1-5; the match to TRBD1 covers 7 bases. The clonotype was recovered from a man between 18 and 35 years old in good health. Some clones in this sample may be carry-over from other donors' samples. CDR3 sequence: CASSSGDRDNQPQHF. CDR3 DNA sequence: TGTGCCAGCAGTTCCGGGGACAGAGACAATCAGCCCCAGCATTTT.